This T cell receptor beta chain is from a study of response to subunit inactivated influenza vaccine (dated by TCRdb to 2017 to 2018). The study in broad terms: Deep quantitative T cell receptor repertoire profiling was used in the study to track responses to a trivalent subunit inactivated influenza vaccine.

Here is what the overall study found, with its caveats: The authors proposed that each seasonal influenza vaccination may bring in only a limited number of new T cells.

Libraries came from RT-PCR. The reads were generated on an Illumina HiSeq 2500. The raw public data were reprocessed by TCRdb itself: fastp quality trimming at Q25, MiXCR clonotype calling, in-frame beta chains only. Entries are consolidated by CDR3 protein sequence, retaining the most common genes and DNA. In this sample the table shows some 520,000 distinct CDR3 sequences, about 15% of which occur a single time. Together, the top ten hold over 2.5% of the sample. A note on this clonotype: Its specific antigen is unknown. Nothing much larger sits one base from this clone, and base qualities are not available.

The CDR3, from cysteine to phenylalanine, totals 16 residues. Only the CDR3 DNA is retained, 48 bases long and in frame from the first base. Germline trimming amounts to 1 base on V and 2 bases on J, with 8 as the count of junction bases outside the gene matches. Reading the germline V gene (reference sequence) gives CDR1 DFQATT and CDR2 SNEGSKA. The sequence is built from TRBV20-1 and TRBJ2-3; 8 junctional bases match TRBD2. The material was CD4+ T cells sorted from PBMCs, obtained less than 30 months after vaccination. This TCR came from a man aged 50-75 years who received an inactivated influenza vaccine. Donor details come from another sample of the same person, matched by shared clones. The DNA sequence reads TGCAGTGCTAGAGTAGGGGCGGGACTAGTCACAGATACGCAGTATTTT. Protein translation: CSARVGAGLVTDTQYF.